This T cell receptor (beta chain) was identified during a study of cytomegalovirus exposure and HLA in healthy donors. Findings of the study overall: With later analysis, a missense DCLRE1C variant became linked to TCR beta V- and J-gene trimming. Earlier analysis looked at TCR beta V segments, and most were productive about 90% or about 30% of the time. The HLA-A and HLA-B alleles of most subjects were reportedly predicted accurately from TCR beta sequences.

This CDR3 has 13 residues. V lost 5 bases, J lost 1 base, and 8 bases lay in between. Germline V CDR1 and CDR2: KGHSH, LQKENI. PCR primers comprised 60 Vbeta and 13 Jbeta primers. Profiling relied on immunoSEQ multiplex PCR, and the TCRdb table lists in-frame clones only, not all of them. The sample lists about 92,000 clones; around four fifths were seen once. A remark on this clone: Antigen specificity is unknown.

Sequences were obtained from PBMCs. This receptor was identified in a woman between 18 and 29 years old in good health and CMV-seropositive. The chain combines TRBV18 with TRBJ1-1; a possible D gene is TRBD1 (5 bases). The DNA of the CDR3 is TGTGCCAGCTCAGACGGACAGAACACTGAAGCTTTCTTT. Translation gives CASSDGQNTEAFF.